This T cell receptor (beta chain) was sequenced in a study of blood T cell repertoires in COVID-19. Background on the study: Researchers got acute and convalescent COVID-19 samples from the United States, Italy and Spain. In each case, the material was cDNA or gDNA derived from T cells, B-cell-depleted T cells, or PBMCs.

The V gene's germline CDR1 is KGHDR and CDR2 SFDVKD. This CDR3 contains 14 residues. After removal of 10 bases from V and 2 bases from J, the junction contained 6 bases not matched to a gene. How the authors handled the data: The authors estimated nucleated cell counts from reference gene primer amplification. The repertoire was sequenced with immunoSEQ multiplex PCR; TCRdb's copy has only in-frame clones and lacks some. That table supplies the V and J calls and clone size; D and trimming were determined from the DNA. Among 350,000 to 450,000 clones, 70% to 90% were seen once, and the ten largest hold about 1.4%.

The specimen sequenced was peripheral blood. This chain connects TRBV24-1 to TRBJ2-7; 11 bases line up with TRBD1. This TCR was sampled from a woman between 40 and 55 years old with COVID-19, enrolled during active disease. The CDR3 bases are TGTGCCACTTTAGGACAGGGGGCTGCCTACGAGCAGTACTTC. The encoded protein is CATLGQGAAYEQYF.